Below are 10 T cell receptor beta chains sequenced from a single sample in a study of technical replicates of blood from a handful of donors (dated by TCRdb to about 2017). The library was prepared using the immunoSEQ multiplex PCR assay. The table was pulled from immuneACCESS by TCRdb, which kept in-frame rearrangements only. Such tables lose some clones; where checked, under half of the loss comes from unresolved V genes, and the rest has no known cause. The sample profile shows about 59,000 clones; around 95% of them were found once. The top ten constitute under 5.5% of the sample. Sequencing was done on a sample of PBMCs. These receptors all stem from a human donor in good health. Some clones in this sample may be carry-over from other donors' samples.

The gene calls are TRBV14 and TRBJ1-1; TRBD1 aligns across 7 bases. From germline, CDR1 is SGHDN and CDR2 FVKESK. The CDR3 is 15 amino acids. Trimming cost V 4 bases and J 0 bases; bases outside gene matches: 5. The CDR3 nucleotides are TGTGCCAGCAGCCCTAAAGGGACAGTGAACACTGAAGCTTTCTTT. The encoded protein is CASSPKGTVNTEAFF.

Written as DNA, the CDR3 is TGTGCCAGCAGCAAAGCGCAGGAGACCCAGTACTTC. Amino acids: CASSKAQETQYF. The J gene is TRBJ2-5, the V gene TRBV21-1; the table calls TRBD1, which could not be checked here. TRBV21-1 constitutes a pseudogene. This CDR3 has 12 amino acids.

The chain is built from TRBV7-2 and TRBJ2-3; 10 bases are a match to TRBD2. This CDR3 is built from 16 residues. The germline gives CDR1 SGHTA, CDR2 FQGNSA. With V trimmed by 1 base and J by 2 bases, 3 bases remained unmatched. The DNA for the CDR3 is TGTGCCAGCAGCTTAGGGCTAGCGGGGGCCACAGATACGCAGTATTTT. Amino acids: CASSLGLAGATDTQYF.

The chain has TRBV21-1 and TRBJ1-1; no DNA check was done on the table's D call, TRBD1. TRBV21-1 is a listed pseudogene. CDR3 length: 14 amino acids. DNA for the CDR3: TGTGCCAGCAGCAGACAGGGGGAAGGTTCGGCGGCTTTCTTT. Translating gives CASSRQGEGSAAFF.

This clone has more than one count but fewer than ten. CDR3 nucleotides: TGTGCCAGCAGCTTAGCGGGAGGATTACAGGCTCTATCACCCCTCCACTTT. Residues: CASSLAGGLQALSPLHF. The chain employs TRBV7-9 and TRBJ1-6; a possible D gene is TRBD1 (5 bases). CDR1 and CDR2 (germline): SEHNR, FQNEAQ (reference sequence). V was cut by 0 bases and J by 10 bases, with 19 bases left in between. The CDR3 runs 17 residues.

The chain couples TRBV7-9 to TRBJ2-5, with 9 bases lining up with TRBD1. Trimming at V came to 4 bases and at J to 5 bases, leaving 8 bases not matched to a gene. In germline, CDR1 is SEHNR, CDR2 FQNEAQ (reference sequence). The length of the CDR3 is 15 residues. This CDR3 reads CASSSTGTGLETQYF. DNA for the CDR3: TGTGCCAGCAGCTCCACCGGGACAGGGTTGGAGACCCAGTACTTC.

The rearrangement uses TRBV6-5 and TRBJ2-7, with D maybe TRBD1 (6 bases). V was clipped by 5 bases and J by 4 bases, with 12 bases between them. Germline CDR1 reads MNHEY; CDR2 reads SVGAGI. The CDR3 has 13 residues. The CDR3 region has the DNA TGTGCCAGCAGTAGGGCAGGGGAGTACGAGCAGTACTTC. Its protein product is CASSRAGEYEQYF.

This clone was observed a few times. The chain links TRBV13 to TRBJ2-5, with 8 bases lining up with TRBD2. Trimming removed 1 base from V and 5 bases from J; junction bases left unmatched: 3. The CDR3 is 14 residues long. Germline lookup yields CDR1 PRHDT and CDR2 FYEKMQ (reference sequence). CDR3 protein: CASSLEGTSETQYF. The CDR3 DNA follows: TGTGCCAGCAGCTTAGAGGGGACTAGTGAGACCCAGTACTTC.

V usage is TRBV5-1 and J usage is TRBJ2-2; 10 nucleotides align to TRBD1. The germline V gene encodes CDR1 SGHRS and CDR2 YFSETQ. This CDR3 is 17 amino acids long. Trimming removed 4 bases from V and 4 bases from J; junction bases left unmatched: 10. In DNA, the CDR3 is TGCGCCAGCAGCCCGACAGGGGGCGTACGTAGCACCGGGGAGCTGTTTTTT. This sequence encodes CASSPTGGVRSTGELFF.

The CDR3 sequence: CASSDVQDAYEQYF. For the CDR3, the DNA is TGTGCCAGCAGTGATGTACAGGACGCTTACGAGCAGTACTTC. The genes are TRBV2 and TRBJ2-7; a weak D match, TRBD1 (5 bases). The germline gives CDR1 SNHLY, CDR2 FYNNEI. CDR3 length equals 14 residues. V dropped 3 bases and J dropped 4 bases, with 13 bases sitting between them.